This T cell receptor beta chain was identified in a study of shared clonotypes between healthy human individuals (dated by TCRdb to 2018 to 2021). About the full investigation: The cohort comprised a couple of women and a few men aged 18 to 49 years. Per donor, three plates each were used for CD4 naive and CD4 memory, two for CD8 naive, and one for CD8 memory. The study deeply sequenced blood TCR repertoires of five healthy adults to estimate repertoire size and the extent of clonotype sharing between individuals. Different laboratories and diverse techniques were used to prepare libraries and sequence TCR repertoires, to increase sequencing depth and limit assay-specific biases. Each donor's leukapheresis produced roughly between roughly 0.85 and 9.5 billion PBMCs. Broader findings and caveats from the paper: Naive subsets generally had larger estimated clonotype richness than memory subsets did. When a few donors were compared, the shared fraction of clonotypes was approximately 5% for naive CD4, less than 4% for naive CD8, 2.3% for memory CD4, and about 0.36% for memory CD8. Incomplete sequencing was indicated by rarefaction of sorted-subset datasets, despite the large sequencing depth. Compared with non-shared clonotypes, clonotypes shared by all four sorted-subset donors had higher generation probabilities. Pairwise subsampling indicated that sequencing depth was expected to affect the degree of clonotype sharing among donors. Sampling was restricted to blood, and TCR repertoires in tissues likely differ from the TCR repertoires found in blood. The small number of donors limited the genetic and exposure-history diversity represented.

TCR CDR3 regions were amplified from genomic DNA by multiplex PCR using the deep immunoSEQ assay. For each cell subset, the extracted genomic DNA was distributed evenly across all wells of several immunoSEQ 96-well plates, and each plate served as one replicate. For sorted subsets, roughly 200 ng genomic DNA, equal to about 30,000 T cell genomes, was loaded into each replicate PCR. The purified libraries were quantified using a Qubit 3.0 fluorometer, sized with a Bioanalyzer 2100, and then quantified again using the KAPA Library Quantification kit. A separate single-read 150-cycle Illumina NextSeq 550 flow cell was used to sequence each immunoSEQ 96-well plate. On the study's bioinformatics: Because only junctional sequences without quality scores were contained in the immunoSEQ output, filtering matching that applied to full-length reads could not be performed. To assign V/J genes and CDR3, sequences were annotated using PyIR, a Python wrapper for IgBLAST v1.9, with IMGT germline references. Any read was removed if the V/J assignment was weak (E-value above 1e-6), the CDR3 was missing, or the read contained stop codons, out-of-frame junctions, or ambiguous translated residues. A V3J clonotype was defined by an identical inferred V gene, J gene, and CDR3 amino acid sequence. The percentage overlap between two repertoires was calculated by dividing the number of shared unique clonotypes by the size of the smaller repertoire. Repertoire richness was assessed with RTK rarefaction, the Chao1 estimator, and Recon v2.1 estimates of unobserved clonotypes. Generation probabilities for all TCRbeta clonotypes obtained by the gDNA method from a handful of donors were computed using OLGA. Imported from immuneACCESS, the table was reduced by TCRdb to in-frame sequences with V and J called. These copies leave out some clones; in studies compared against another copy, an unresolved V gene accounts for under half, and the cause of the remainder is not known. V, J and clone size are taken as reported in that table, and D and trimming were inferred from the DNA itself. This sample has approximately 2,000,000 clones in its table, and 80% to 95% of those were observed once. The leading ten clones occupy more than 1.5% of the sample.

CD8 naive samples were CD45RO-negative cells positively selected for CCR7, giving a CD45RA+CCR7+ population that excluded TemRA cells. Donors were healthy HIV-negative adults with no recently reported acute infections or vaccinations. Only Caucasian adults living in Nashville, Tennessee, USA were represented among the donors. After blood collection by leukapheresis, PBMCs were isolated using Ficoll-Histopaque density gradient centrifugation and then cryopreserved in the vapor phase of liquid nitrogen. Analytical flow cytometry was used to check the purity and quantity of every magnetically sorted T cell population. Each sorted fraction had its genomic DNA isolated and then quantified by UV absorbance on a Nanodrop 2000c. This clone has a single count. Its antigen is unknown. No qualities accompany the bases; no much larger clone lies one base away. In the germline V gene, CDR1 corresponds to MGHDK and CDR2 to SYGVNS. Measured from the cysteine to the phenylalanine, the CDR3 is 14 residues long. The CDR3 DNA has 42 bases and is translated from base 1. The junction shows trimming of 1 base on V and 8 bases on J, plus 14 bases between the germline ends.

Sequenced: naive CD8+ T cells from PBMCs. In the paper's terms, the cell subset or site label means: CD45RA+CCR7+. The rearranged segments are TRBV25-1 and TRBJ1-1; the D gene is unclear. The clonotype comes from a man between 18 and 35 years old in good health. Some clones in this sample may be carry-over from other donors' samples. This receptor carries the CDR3 CASSELRSKGEAFF. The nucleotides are TGTGCCAGCAGTGAATTACGAAGTAAGGGAGAAGCTTTCTTT.